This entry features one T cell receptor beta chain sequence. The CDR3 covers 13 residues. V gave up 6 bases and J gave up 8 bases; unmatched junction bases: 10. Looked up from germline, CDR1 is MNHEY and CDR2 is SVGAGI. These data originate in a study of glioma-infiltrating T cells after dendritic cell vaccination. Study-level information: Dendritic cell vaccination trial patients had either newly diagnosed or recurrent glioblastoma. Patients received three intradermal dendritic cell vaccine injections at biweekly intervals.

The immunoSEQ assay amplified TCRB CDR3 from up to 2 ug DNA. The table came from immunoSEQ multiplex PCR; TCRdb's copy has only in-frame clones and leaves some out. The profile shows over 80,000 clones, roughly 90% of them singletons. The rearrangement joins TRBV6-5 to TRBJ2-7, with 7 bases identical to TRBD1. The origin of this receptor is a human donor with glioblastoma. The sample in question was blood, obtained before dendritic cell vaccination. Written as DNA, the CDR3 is TGTGCCAGCAGAGAGACAGGGTTGTCTAAGCAGTACTTC. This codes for CASRETGLSKQYF.